A single sample is the source of the 30 T cell receptor beta chains below, sequenced in a study of shared clonotypes between healthy human individuals. The table came from immunoSEQ multiplex PCR; TCRdb's copy has only in-frame clones and leaves some out. The sample lists some 2,000,000 clones; 85% to 95% were seen once. The sample consisted of naive CD4+ T cells sorted from blood. Subset meaning: CD45RA+ positively selected. These receptors all stem from a man between 18 and 29 years old in good health.

The chain joins TRBV2 to TRBJ1-5; a weak D match, TRBD1 (6 bases). The CDR3 loop spans 18 amino acids. V lost 0 bases and J lost 7, with 22 bases in between. Germline V CDR1 and CDR2: SNHLY, FYNNEI. The CDR3: CASSEAMGGERGGQPQHF. In nucleotides, the CDR3 is TGTGCCAGCAGTGAAGCGATGGGAGGGGAAAGGGGGGGCCAGCCCCAGCATTTT. Using reference TRBV2 and TRBJ1-5 for the parts outside the CDR3, the full variable domain is EPEVTQTPSHQVTQMGQEVILRCVPISNHLYFYWYRQILGQKVEFLVSFYNNEISEKSEIFDDQFSVERPDGSNFTLKIRSTKLEDSAMYFCASSEAMGGERGGQPQHFGDGTRLSIL.

The chain carries TRBV5-1 and TRBJ2-3, with 12 bases that match TRBD2. The germline V gene encodes CDR1 SGHRS and CDR2 YFSETQ. The CDR3 runs 16 residues. Unmatched junction bases numbered 3, after V lost 0 bases and J lost 4 bases. The CDR3 sequence is CASSLERLAGADTQYF. CDR3 bases: TGCGCCAGCAGCTTGGAAAGACTAGCGGGAGCAGATACGCAGTATTTT.

V usage is TRBV4-3 and J usage is TRBJ2-1; D gene ambiguous. V lost 2 bases to trimming and J lost 0 bases, with 14 bases between them. The CDR3 has 17 amino acids. Germline V CDR1 and CDR2: LGHNA, YSLEER. The CDR3 reads CASSQRVLGSSYNEQFF. The CDR3 region has the DNA TGCGCCAGCAGCCAAAGAGTCCTTGGTAGCTCCTACAATGAGCAGTTCTTC.

V and J are TRBV7-3 and TRBJ1-1; D call uncertain. The germline CDR1 and CDR2 sequences are SGHTA and FQGTGA. This CDR3 spans 13 amino acids. V lost 2 bases, J lost 0 bases, and 4 bases lay in between. The CDR3 sequence is CASSLEVNTEAFF. The DNA for the CDR3 is TGTGCCAGCAGCTTAGAGGTGAACACTGAAGCTTTCTTT. The whole variable domain, remainder taken from reference TRBV7-3 and TRBJ1-1, is GAGVSQTPSNKVTEKGKYVELRCDPISGHTALYWYRQSLGQGPEFLIYFQGTGAADDSGLPNDRFFAVRPEGSVSTLKIQRTERGDSAVYLCASSLEVNTEAFFGQGTRLTVV.

The rearrangement uses TRBV28 and TRBJ1-5; D unresolved. This CDR3 has 12 residues. The V and J ends lost 6 bases and 9 bases respectively, with 12 bases between them. Germline CDR1 is MDHEN and CDR2 is SYDVKM. The DNA for the CDR3 is TGTGCCAGCAGCGACGGCGGGCGGCCCCAGCATTTT. It specifies CASSDGGRPQHF. Full variable domain (outside the CDR3, taken from reference TRBV28 and TRBJ1-5): DVKVTQSSRYLVKRTGEKVFLECVQDMDHENMFWYRQDPGLGLRLIYFSYDVKMKEKGDIPEGYSVSREKKERFSLILESASTNQTSMYLCASSDGGRPQHFGDGTRLSIL.

The rearrangement joins TRBV5-1 to TRBJ1-2; D gene ambiguous. The CDR3 length is 15 residues. V was cut by 1 base and J by 2 bases, with 12 bases left in between. Per germline, CDR1 SGHRS and CDR2 YFSETQ. CDR3 region: CASSLFRAENYGYTF. The CDR3 coding sequence is TGCGCCAGCAGCTTGTTCCGGGCCGAGAACTATGGCTACACCTTC.

The chain recombines TRBV29-1 with TRBJ2-7; D perhaps matches TRBD1 (6 bases). Germline V CDR1 and CDR2: SQVTM, ANQGSEA. Trimming stripped 4 bases from V and 3 bases from J, with 10 bases between. CDR3 size: 12 residues. The CDR3 DNA sequence: TGCAGCGTTGGGAGGACAGTCTACGAGCAGTACTTC. Protein sequence: CSVGRTVYEQYF.

The J gene is TRBJ2-7, the V gene TRBV10-2, with D possibly TRBD1 on 7 matching bases. The CDR3 consists of 13 residues. Germline CDR1 and CDR2: WSHSY and SAAADI. Trimming removed 6 bases at V and 4 bases at J, with 13 bases between. The CDR3 DNA follows: TGCGCCAGCAGCCTGACAGGGACTTACGAGCAGTACTTC. Translating gives CASSLTGTYEQYF.

This chain links TRBV10-3 with TRBJ2-7, with unresolved D. Germline V gene data show CDR1 as ENHRY and CDR2 as SYGVKD. This CDR3 region has 16 residues. Trimming cost V 3 bases and J 3 bases, with 18 bases left between them. Here the CDR3 DNA reads TGTGCCATCAGTGACCTCCTACTGGGTTTAGGCTACGAGCAGTACTTC. Translating gives CAISDLLLGLGYEQYF.

The sample holds one count of this clone. The identical CDR3 is also encoded by other nucleotide sequences in the sample. This chain links TRBV28 with TRBJ1-4; 8 bases match TRBD1. The CDR3 totals 15 residues. Unmatched junction bases numbered 7, after V lost 3 bases and J lost 7 bases. Germline CDR1 and CDR2: MDHEN and SYDVKM. The CDR3: CASSLPTGGSEKLFF. CDR3 DNA sequence: TGTGCCAGCAGTTTGCCCACAGGGGGAAGTGAAAAACTGTTTTTT. Looking up the rest from reference TRBV28 and TRBJ1-4 gives the full variable domain: DVKVTQSSRYLVKRTGEKVFLECVQDMDHENMFWYRQDPGLGLRLIYFSYDVKMKEKGDIPEGYSVSREKKERFSLILESASTNQTSMYLCASSLPTGGSEKLFFGSGTQLSVL.

J is TRBJ2-3 and V is TRBV10-3; D unclear. CDR3 length equals 12 residues. From germline, CDR1 is ENHRY and CDR2 SYGVKD. V was trimmed by 4 bases and J by 3 bases, leaving 5 bases between them. The CDR3 DNA is TGTGCCATCAGTGTGAATACAGATACGCAGTATTTT. It is translated as CAISVNTDTQYF.

The chain carries TRBV11-2 and TRBJ2-1; D possibly corresponds to TRBD1 (6 bases). The germline V gene encodes CDR1 SGHAT and CDR2 FQNNGV. The CDR3 extends over 15 amino acids. V shed 5 bases and J shed 2 bases, with 13 bases lying between them. The CDR3 DNA is TGTGCCAGCAGCCCGCCCGGACAGACCTACAATGAGCAGTTCTTC. Protein: CASSPPGQTYNEQFF.

The chain is built from TRBV5-1 and TRBJ1-3; no firm D call. The V gene's germline CDR1 is SGHRS and CDR2 YFSETQ. The ends were cut back, 0 bases at V and 3 bases at J, with 13 bases in the middle. This CDR3 is 16 amino acids long. The CDR3 here is CASSLGPGVGGNTIYF. In nucleotides, the CDR3 is TGCGCCAGCAGCTTGGGTCCCGGGGTTGGTGGAAACACCATATATTTT.

The chain links TRBV29-1 to TRBJ1-5, with 9 bases aligning to TRBD1. The germline V gene encodes CDR1 SQVTM and CDR2 ANQGSEA. Germline trimming cut 6 bases from V and 8 bases from J; bases unmatched to any gene: 11. This CDR3 has 14 amino acids. CDR3 amino acids: CSVLGQGTSEPQHF. The CDR3 nucleotides are TGCAGCGTCTTAGGACAGGGGACATCGGAGCCCCAGCATTTT.

On this clone: Other DNA sequences from this sample encode an identical CDR3 as well. This sequence joins TRBV18 and TRBJ1-2; 7 nucleotides line up with TRBD1. The length of the CDR3 is 13 residues. CDR1 is KGHSH and CDR2 is LQKENI in the germline V gene. V gave up 3 bases and J gave up 6 bases; unmatched junction bases: 4. The CDR3 DNA follows: TGTGCCAGCTCACCTCGGGGGACAGATGGCTACACCTTC. The encoded protein is CASSPRGTDGYTF.

Of note for this clone: The junction does not match germline at one end; this may be a read error. The rearrangement links TRBV7-7 to TRBJ1-6, with unresolved D. Germline CDR1 reads SSHAT; CDR2 reads FNYEAQ (reference sequence). The CDR3 covers 14 residues. CDR3 region: CASSSTVGNSPLHF. As DNA, the CDR3 is TGTGCTAGCAGCTCGACGGTTGGGAATTCACCCCTCCACTTT. Combining the CDR3 with reference TRBV7-7 and TRBJ1-6 gives the whole variable domain GAGVSQSPRYKVTKRGQDVTLRCDPISSHATLYWYQQALGQGPEFLTYFNYEAQPDKSGLPSDRFSAERPEGSISTLTIQRTEQRDSAMYRCASSSTVGNSPLHFGNGTRLTVT.

This rearrangement joins TRBV5-4 to TRBJ2-7; 9 nucleotides match TRBD1. Germline V gene data show CDR1 as SGHNT and CDR2 as YYREEE (reference sequence). The CDR3 has 14 residues. V shed 4 bases, J shed 5 bases, and the junction held 7 bases outside the gene matches. The chain's CDR3 is CASSDRDRVNEQYF. CDR3 nucleotide sequence: TGTGCCAGCAGCGACCGGGACAGGGTCAACGAGCAGTACTTC.

This clone came up once. The V call is TRBV10-2, the J call TRBJ2-3; either TRBD1 or TRBD2 may supply D (5 bases each). Trimming cost V 3 bases and J 14 bases, with 21 bases left between them. The CDR3 loop spans 14 amino acids. Germline assignment: CDR1 WSHSY and CDR2 SAAADI. The DNA of the CDR3 is TGCGCCAGCAGTGATGCGGGTTGGGGCAGGGTAGGGTATTTT. Encoded protein: CASSDAGWGRVGYF.

This sequence joins TRBV2 and TRBJ1-3; the D gene is possibly TRBD1 (6 bases). This CDR3 is built from 15 residues. The V gene lost 3 bases and the J gene lost 0 bases, with 9 bases spanning the gap. The germline V gene has CDR1 SNHLY and CDR2 FYNNEI. CDR3 coding DNA: TGTGCCAGCAGTGACGAACAGGGCTCTGGAAACACCATATATTTT. Amino acids: CASSDEQGSGNTIYF. Full variable domain (missing parts from reference TRBV2 and TRBJ1-3): EPEVTQTPSHQVTQMGQEVILRCVPISNHLYFYWYRQILGQKVEFLVSFYNNEISEKSEIFDDQFSVERPDGSNFTLKIRSTKLEDSAMYFCASSDEQGSGNTIYFGEGSWLTVV.

DNA for the CDR3: TGTGCCAGCAGCTCCGGACATCCTAATCAGCCCCAGCATTTT. Translation gives CASSSGHPNQPQHF. J is TRBJ1-5 and V is TRBV28; D is possibly TRBD1 (5 bases). Germline CDR1 MDHEN, CDR2 SYDVKM. This CDR3 region has 14 residues. Trimming shortened V by 6 bases and J by 4 bases, and 13 bases separated the two germline ends.

With respect to this clone: Different DNA sequences within this sample yield the same CDR3. The rearrangement uses TRBV6-5 and TRBJ1-4, with 8 bases lining up with TRBD1. The CDR3 totals 15 residues. The V gene's germline CDR1 is MNHEY and CDR2 SVGAGI. V shed 2 bases, J shed 8 bases, and the junction held 7 bases outside the gene matches. CDR3 sequence: CASSYLTGADEKLFF. CDR3 sequence (DNA): TGTGCCAGCAGTTACCTGACAGGGGCTGACGAAAAACTGTTTTTT.

As to this clone: Other nucleotide sequences in the sample specify the same CDR3. This chain links TRBV30 with TRBJ1-1; TRBD1 might be the D (5 bases). The length of the CDR3 is 13 residues. In germline, CDR1 is GTSNPN, CDR2 SVGIG (reference sequence). The germline V and J ends were trimmed by 0 bases and 2 bases, with 7 bases remaining between them. For the CDR3, the DNA is TGTGCCTGGAGTGTTCAGGGTAACACTGAAGCTTTCTTT. The encoded protein is CAWSVQGNTEAFF.

The gene calls are TRBV9 and TRBJ2-2, with D perhaps matching TRBD2 (6 bases). Trimming removed 4 bases from V and 5 bases from J, with 18 bases in between. There are 16 residues in the CDR3. CDR1 SGDLS and CDR2 YYNGEE come from the germline V gene. DNA of the CDR3: TGTGCCAGCAGCAATGCCGGGACTGCCGGAACCGGGGAGCTGTTTTTT. This translates into CASSNAGTAGTGELFF.

The rearrangement links TRBV6-1 to TRBJ2-7, with D possibly being TRBD1 (6 bases). CDR3 length: 13 residues. Looked up from germline, CDR1 is MNHNS and CDR2 is SASEGT. With 6 bases removed from V and 0 bases from J, the gap between germline ends came to 9 bases. CDR3 protein: CASRDSSSYEQYF. CDR3 sequence (DNA): TGTGCCAGCAGGGACAGTAGCTCCTACGAGCAGTACTTC.

The rearrangement links TRBV27 to TRBJ1-2, with TRBD1 as a possible D gene (6 bases). The CDR3 is made up of 14 amino acids. V lost 0 bases and J 3 bases, leaving 8 bases between the germline ends. CDR1 is MNHEY and CDR2 is SMNVEV in the germline V gene (reference sequence). The CDR3, as DNA: TGTGCCAGCAGTTTATCCGGACAGTACTATGGCTACACCTTC. Translated, it gives CASSLSGQYYGYTF.

As DNA, the CDR3 is TGTGCCAGCAGTGACCCCGTACTACTAGAGGGCACAGATACGCAGTATTTT. Translating gives CASSDPVLLEGTDTQYF. This chain connects TRBV28 to TRBJ2-3; TRBD2 is a possible D gene (5 bases). The V gene lost 5 bases and the J gene lost 1 base, with 19 bases spanning the gap. The CDR3 spans 17 residues. Germline V gene lookup returns CDR1 MDHEN and CDR2 SYDVKM. The variable domain in full, with the rest retrieved from reference TRBV28 and TRBJ2-3, is DVKVTQSSRYLVKRTGEKVFLECVQDMDHENMFWYRQDPGLGLRLIYFSYDVKMKEKGDIPEGYSVSREKKERFSLILESASTNQTSMYLCASSDPVLLEGTDTQYFGPGTRLTVL.

The chain links TRBV30 to TRBJ2-5; the D call may be TRBD1 or TRBD2 (5 bases each). CDR3 length: 15 residues. The ends were cut back, 3 bases at V and 2 bases at J, with 16 bases in the middle. Germline V gene sequence: CDR1 GTSNPN, CDR2 SVGIG (reference sequence). CDR3 DNA sequence: TGTGCCTGGAGCCGGGACGCCCGGCTGCAAGAGACCCAGTACTTC. The encoded protein is CAWSRDARLQETQYF.

This clone was observed a handful of times. The chain has TRBV9 and TRBJ1-5; a possible D gene is TRBD1 (5 bases). Trimming removed 0 bases from V and 1 base from J, with 8 bases in between. Germline V gene data show CDR1 as SGDLS and CDR2 as YYNGEE. The CDR3 has 15 residues. The DNA for the CDR3 is TGTGCCAGCAGCGTAGATGGGGCCAGCAATCAGCCCCAGCATTTT. This gives the protein CASSVDGASNQPQHF.

This clone came up once. The CDR3 region has the DNA TGTGCCAGCAGCCCGAACTTAAAAGGGAGCTACGAGCAGTACTTC. This sequence encodes CASSPNLKGSYEQYF. The chain is built from TRBV7-2 and TRBJ2-7; TRBD2 might be the D (5 bases). Looked up from germline, CDR1 is SGHTA and CDR2 is FQGNSA. The CDR3 runs 15 residues. The ends were cut back, 5 bases at V and 3 bases at J, with 17 bases in the middle.

In its sample, this clone was seen once. The chain uses TRBV6-1 and TRBJ2-7; 9 bases agree with TRBD1. The CDR3 runs 14 residues. Germline values: CDR1 MNHNS, CDR2 SASEGT. Trimming cost V 6 bases and J 1 base; bases outside gene matches: 4. Here the CDR3 reads CASSRGTGSYEQYF. The CDR3 DNA is TGTGCCAGCAGCCGTGGGACAGGGTCCTACGAGCAGTACTTC.